Following are 30 T cell receptor beta chains from one sample sequenced in a study of OX40 agonist ivuxolimab in advanced cancers. Here immunoSEQ multiplex PCR was the method, and the copy in TCRdb shows in-frame clones only, minus some. The table lists just over 70,000 clones, about four fifths of them singletons. The specimen comprised CD4+ or CD8+ T cells sorted from blood, sampled in a trial of the OX40 agonist ivuxolimab. The receptors were sampled from an adult with an advanced solid tumor such as melanoma, head and neck, liver or kidney cancer.

The chain has TRBV28 and TRBJ2-1; TRBD2 aligns across 12 bases. The CDR3 sequence is 16 residues long. Looked up from germline, CDR1 is MDHEN and CDR2 is SYDVKM. V was pared by 8 bases and J by 7 bases, with 12 bases of the junction left unmatched. The CDR3 loop is CASQELGLAGRNEQFF. CDR3 sequence (DNA): TGTGCCAGCCAGGAACTCGGACTAGCGGGGAGGAATGAGCAGTTCTTC. The whole variable domain, filled in from reference TRBV28 and TRBJ2-1, reads DVKVTQSSRYLVKRTGEKVFLECVQDMDHENMFWYRQDPGLGLRLIYFSYDVKMKEKGDIPEGYSVSREKKERFSLILESASTNQTSMYLCASQELGLAGRNEQFFGPGTRLTVL.

The chain carries TRBV6-5 and TRBJ2-7; D gene ambiguous. CDR3 size: 9 residues. Germline assignment: CDR1 MNHEY and CDR2 SVGAGI. Trimming took off 7 bases at V and 6 bases at J, with 4 bases between the two ends. The CDR3 here is CASILEQYF. The CDR3 DNA sequence: TGTGCCAGCATCCTCGAGCAGTACTTC.

V usage is TRBV19 and J usage is TRBJ1-5; TRBD1 matches 11 bases. Per the germline V gene, CDR1 is LNHDA and CDR2 is SQIVND (reference sequence). There are 19 residues in the CDR3. The junction had 9 bases not matched to a gene; V was cut back by 1 base and J by 1 base. The CDR3 bases are TGTGCCAGTAGTATAGGTGGGGACAGGGGGGTGCGAAGCAATCAGCCCCAGCATTTT. Translating gives CASSIGGDRGVRSNQPQHF.

The chain recombines TRBV7-2 with TRBJ2-5, with 10 bases fitting TRBD2. The CDR3 sequence is 14 residues long. Germline CDR1 SGHTA, CDR2 FQGNSA. The junction had 6 bases not matched to a gene; V was cut back by 8 bases and J by 3 bases. CDR3 amino acids: CASAERGGKETQYF. The CDR3 DNA follows: TGTGCCAGCGCCGAGCGGGGGGGGAAAGAGACCCAGTACTTC.

The chain links TRBV29-1 to TRBJ2-1; D remains unclear. The length of the CDR3 is 11 residues. The V gene lost 3 bases and the J gene lost 4 bases, with 4 bases spanning the gap. Germline assignment: CDR1 SQVTM and CDR2 ANQGSEA. The CDR3 protein is CSVDVYNEQFF. As DNA, the CDR3 is TGCAGCGTTGACGTATACAATGAGCAGTTCTTC.

The chain joins TRBV6-5 to TRBJ1-3; 7 nucleotides match TRBD1. Trimming at V came to 5 bases and at J to 4 bases, leaving 2 bases not matched to a gene. This CDR3 has 13 residues. CDR1 and CDR2 from the germline V gene are MNHEY and SVGAGI. The CDR3 loop is CASSRTGGNTIYF. CDR3 sequence (DNA): TGTGCCAGCAGTCGGACAGGCGGAAACACCATATATTTT.

This clone has a single count. This chain connects TRBV4-1 to TRBJ2-3; D possibly corresponds to TRBD1 (6 bases). The germline V and J ends were trimmed by 3 bases and 2 bases, with 12 bases remaining between them. The CDR3 is made up of 15 amino acids. Germline V CDR1 and CDR2: MGHRA, YSYEKL. The DNA for the CDR3 is TGCGCCAGCAGCCAGTACAGGGCCCCCACAGATACGCAGTATTTT. Translating it yields CASSQYRAPTDTQYF.

The chain has TRBV21-1 and TRBJ1-2. TRBV21-1 is a pseudogene. The CDR3 length is 14 residues. CDR3: CASSKKEGNYGYTF. The CDR3 bases are TGTGCCAGCAGCAAAAAGGAGGGGAACTATGGCTACACCTTC.

This chain links TRBV11-2 with TRBJ1-3; no clear D gene. There are 16 residues in the CDR3. The germline V and J ends were trimmed by 0 bases and 0 bases, with 9 bases remaining between them. The V gene's germline CDR1 is SGHAT and CDR2 FQNNGV. The CDR3 region has the DNA TGTGCCAGCAGCTTAGAACGGGGATACTCTGGAAACACCATATATTTT. Translated: CASSLERGYSGNTIYF. Using reference TRBV11-2 and TRBJ1-3 for the parts outside the CDR3, the full variable domain is EAGVAQSPRYKIIEKRQSVAFWCNPISGHATLYWYQQILGQGPKLLIQFQNNGVVDDSQLPKDRFSAERLKGVDSTLKIQPAKLEDSAVYLCASSLERGYSGNTIYFGEGSWLTVV.

The chain links TRBV5-1 to TRBJ1-1, with D perhaps TRBD1 (6 bases). This CDR3 spans 14 amino acids. Trimming cost V 0 bases and J 0 bases, with 6 bases left between them. Germline lookup yields CDR1 SGHRS and CDR2 YFSETQ. The CDR3 sequence: CASSLGTVNTEAFF. CDR3 DNA sequence: TGCGCCAGCAGCTTGGGGACAGTGAACACTGAAGCTTTCTTT.

This clone was detected once. The chain couples TRBV9 to TRBJ2-2; no clear D gene. Trimming stripped 4 bases from V and 4 bases from J, with 8 bases between. The CDR3 runs to 13 residues. CDR1 is SGDLS, CDR2 YYNGEE, per germline. The CDR3 here is CASSLLVTGELFF. The DNA for the CDR3 is TGTGCCAGCAGCCTGTTGGTCACCGGGGAGCTGTTTTTT.

In its sample, this clone was seen once. The chain couples TRBV7-2 to TRBJ1-5; D is uncertain. The V gene lost 1 base and the J gene lost 3 bases, with 7 bases spanning the gap. Germline assignment: CDR1 SGHTA and CDR2 FQGNSA. This CDR3 is 14 amino acids long. CDR3 region: CASSLEIFNQPQHF. Here the CDR3 DNA reads TGTGCCAGCAGCTTAGAGATCTTCAATCAGCCCCAGCATTTT.

This clone is medium-sized within its sample. The chain is built from TRBV6-1 and TRBJ1-1, with D possibly being TRBD1 (5 bases). Trimming stripped 11 bases from V and 5 bases from J, with 18 bases between. The CDR3 is 13 amino acids. The germline gives CDR1 MNHNS, CDR2 SASEGT. In nucleotides, the CDR3 is TGTGCCTCCAGGGTGGGATCGGCTACTGAAGCTTTCTTT. This codes for CASRVGSATEAFF.

Turning to this clone: This same CDR3 is encoded by further DNA sequences in the sample. This chain uses TRBV28 with TRBJ2-5, with 7 bases aligning to TRBD2. Trimming took 2 bases from V and 6 from J; bases not matched to a gene: 9. This CDR3 spans 15 amino acids. Germline-derived CDR1 and CDR2 are MDHEN and SYDVKM. CDR3 nucleotides: TGTGCCAGCAGTTTAGGGACCGGGGGGTTGAAGACCCAGTACTTC. Amino acid sequence: CASSLGTGGLKTQYF. Using reference TRBV28 and TRBJ2-5 for the parts outside the CDR3, the full variable domain is DVKVTQSSRYLVKRTGEKVFLECVQDMDHENMFWYRQDPGLGLRLIYFSYDVKMKEKGDIPEGYSVSREKKERFSLILESASTNQTSMYLCASSLGTGGLKTQYFGPGTRLLVL.

The chain employs TRBV18 and TRBJ2-2; 8 positions match TRBD1. With 6 bases clipped from V and 7 bases from J, the junction kept 13 bases outside the gene matches. The CDR3 sequence is 16 residues long. CDR1 and CDR2 from the germline V gene are KGHSH and LQKENI. CDR3 bases: TGTGCCAGCTCCCCTACCTGGGGACAGGTCGACGGGGAGCTGTTTTTT. It specifies CASSPTWGQVDGELFF. Drawing the rest from reference TRBV18 and TRBJ2-2, the complete variable domain is NAGVMQNPRHLVRRRGQEARLRCSPMKGHSHVYWYRQLPEEGLKFMVYLQKENIIDESGMPKERFSAEFPKEGPSILRIQQVVRGDSAAYFCASSPTWGQVDGELFFGEGSRLTVL.

The genes are TRBV19 and TRBJ2-6; D may correspond to TRBD1 or TRBD2 (5 bases each). The CDR3 has 16 amino acids. From germline, CDR1 is LNHDA and CDR2 SQIVND (reference sequence). Trimming cost V 5 bases and J 4 bases, with 15 bases left between them. The CDR3 DNA is TGTGCCAGTAGTCCCACGAACGGGGCCGGGGCCAACGTCCTGACTTTC. Encoded protein: CASSPTNGAGANVLTF. Drawing the rest from reference TRBV19 and TRBJ2-6, the complete variable domain is DGGITQSPKYLFRKEGQNVTLSCEQNLNHDAMYWYRQDPGQGLRLIYYSQIVNDFQKGDIAEGYSVSREKKESFPLTVTSAQKNPTAFYLCASSPTNGAGANVLTFGAGSRLTVL.

The chain has TRBV27 and TRBJ2-7; possibly TRBD2 for D (5 bases). Between the trimmed V and J ends, which lost 5 bases and 4 bases, there was a span of 21 bases. The CDR3 extends over 16 amino acids. Per germline, CDR1 MNHEY and CDR2 SMNVEV (reference sequence). The CDR3 protein is CASSPFGYARTYEQYF. The DNA for the CDR3 is TGTGCCAGCAGTCCGTTCGGCTACGCCAGGACTTACGAGCAGTACTTC.

The chain joins TRBV4-3 to TRBJ2-3; a possible D gene is TRBD1 (5 bases). Trimming left V 0 bases short and J 4 bases short, with 8 bases between. The CDR3 covers 14 residues. Germline V gene lookup returns CDR1 LGHNA and CDR2 YSLEER. CDR3 sequence: CASSQDTGPDTQYF. The CDR3 DNA is TGCGCCAGCAGCCAAGATACAGGTCCAGATACGCAGTATTTT.

The chain carries TRBV4-1 and TRBJ1-2, with D hard to call. This CDR3 contains 13 residues. The V end was cut by 1 base, the J end by 8 bases, with 11 bases between. Germline V gene sequence: CDR1 MGHRA, CDR2 YSYEKL. The CDR3 region has the DNA TGCGCCAGCAGCCAAGGTCGGACCGAGGGCTACACCTTC. It is translated as CASSQGRTEGYTF.

The chain has TRBV11-2 and TRBJ2-6; D gene ambiguous. Trimming took off 1 base at V and 3 bases at J, with 4 bases between the two ends. CDR1 is SGHAT, CDR2 FQNNGV, per germline. The CDR3 contains 14 residues. This CDR3 reads CASSLGNGANVLTF. DNA for the CDR3: TGTGCCAGCAGCTTAGGAAATGGGGCCAACGTCCTGACTTTC.

The J gene is TRBJ2-3, the V gene TRBV18; D is possibly TRBD1 (5 bases). The CDR3 sequence is 16 residues long. Germline CDR1 and CDR2: KGHSH and LQKENI. Between the trimmed V and J ends, which lost 3 bases and 0 bases, there was a span of 13 bases. The CDR3 DNA reads TGTGCCAGCTCACCTATTAAGGGGTCGAGCACAGATACGCAGTATTTT. This encodes CASSPIKGSSTDTQYF.

This chain uses TRBV29-1 with TRBJ1-2; D possibly corresponds to TRBD1 (5 bases). Trimming took off 1 base at V and 4 bases at J, with 16 bases between the two ends. Germline CDR1 SQVTM, CDR2 ANQGSEA. The length of the CDR3 is 15 residues. This chain's CDR3 is CSVEVPGALLYGYTF. The CDR3 nucleotides are TGCAGCGTTGAAGTGCCCGGGGCCCTCCTCTATGGCTACACCTTC.

The chain links TRBV5-1 to TRBJ2-6; D remains ambiguous. Germline V gene lookup returns CDR1 SGHRS and CDR2 YFSETQ. This CDR3 is built from 14 residues. The CDR3: CGCSRNSGANVLTF. CDR3 coding DNA: TGCGGCTGCTCGAGGAACTCTGGGGCCAACGTCCTGACTTTC.

The chain combines TRBV28 with TRBJ2-2; D not resolved. V lost 5 bases and J lost 4, with 14 bases in between. This CDR3 is 15 amino acids long. Germline V CDR1 and CDR2: MDHEN, SYDVKM. The CDR3 is CASSITSGSTGELFF. The CDR3 DNA sequence: TGTGCCAGCAGTATTACCTCCGGGTCCACCGGGGAGCTGTTTTTT.

Note on this clone: This CDR3 is also generated by other DNA sequences in the sample. The J gene is TRBJ2-5, the V gene TRBV5-1; no reliable D call. The CDR3 totals 11 residues. The germline CDR1 and CDR2 sequences are SGHRS and YFSETQ. Trimming took off 0 bases at V and 5 bases at J, with 2 bases between the two ends. CDR3 nucleotides: TGCGCCAGCAGCTTGGCGGAGACCCAGTACTTC. Translated, it gives CASSLAETQYF. Variable domain in full (rest from reference TRBV5-1 and TRBJ2-5): KAGVTQTPRYLIKTRGQQVTLSCSPISGHRSVSWYQQTPGQGLQFLFEYFSETQRNKGNFPGRFSGRQFSNSRSEMNVSTLELGDSALYLCASSLAETQYFGPGTRLLVL.

This chain uses TRBV7-2 with TRBJ2-7, with 7 bases lining up with TRBD1. Losses at the gene ends were 4 bases for V and 0 bases for J; bases not matched to a gene: 3. The CDR3 covers 14 residues. Germline assignment: CDR1 SGHTA and CDR2 FQGNSA. For the CDR3, the DNA is TGTGCCAGCAGCTGGGACAGTAGCTCCTACGAGCAGTACTTC. Its protein is CASSWDSSSYEQYF. Drawing the rest from reference TRBV7-2 and TRBJ2-7, the complete variable domain is GAGVSQSPSNKVTEKGKDVELRCDPISGHTALYWYRQSLGQGLEFLIYFQGNSAPDKSGLPSDRFSAERTGGSVSTLTIQRTQQEDSAVYLCASSWDSSSYEQYFGPGTRLTVT.

The chain recombines TRBV15 with TRBJ1-2, with 8 bases identical to TRBD1. V dropped 3 bases and J dropped 3; count of bases not matched to a gene: 6. In germline, CDR1 is LNHNV, CDR2 YYDKDF (reference sequence). There are 15 residues in the CDR3. The CDR3 sequence: CATSRADRADYGYTF. CDR3 nucleotides: TGTGCCACCAGCAGGGCGGACAGGGCGGACTATGGCTACACCTTC.

V gene TRBV9 combines with J gene TRBJ1-2; a possible D gene is TRBD1 (6 bases). CDR1 and CDR2 (germline): SGDLS, YYNGEE. Trimming took off 3 bases at V and 7 bases at J, with 10 bases between the two ends. The CDR3 runs to 12 residues. Here the CDR3 DNA reads TGTGCCAGCAGCGATACAGGGACTGGCTACACCTTC. It codes for CASSDTGTGYTF.

V and J are TRBV5-1 and TRBJ1-2; the D is unclear. CDR3 length: 14 amino acids. Germline lookup yields CDR1 SGHRS and CDR2 YFSETQ. Trimming took 0 bases from V and 5 from J, leaving 11 bases between them. The CDR3 DNA sequence: TGCGCCAGCAGCTTGGAAGTTTCCGGGTATGGCTACACCTTC. As protein: CASSLEVSGYGYTF. The full variable domain, rest sourced from reference TRBV5-1 and TRBJ1-2, is KAGVTQTPRYLIKTRGQQVTLSCSPISGHRSVSWYQQTPGQGLQFLFEYFSETQRNKGNFPGRFSGRQFSNSRSEMNVSTLELGDSALYLCASSLEVSGYGYTFGSGTRLTVV.

The V call is TRBV5-4, the J call TRBJ2-5; D unclear. The CDR3 length is 14 residues. V gave up 2 bases and J gave up 1 base, with 9 bases separating them. The germline CDR1 and CDR2 sequences are SGHNT and YYREEE (reference sequence). CDR3 loop: CASSFRTAQETQYF. The CDR3 nucleotides are TGTGCCAGCAGCTTCAGAACTGCCCAAGAGACCCAGTACTTC.